This T cell receptor (beta chain) stems from a study of control samples from healthy donors and cancer patients. Per germline, CDR1 DFQATT and CDR2 SNEGSKA (reference sequence). V was pared by 3 bases and J by 3 bases, with 9 bases between. The CDR3 extends over 14 amino acids. Assay used: immunoSEQ multiplex PCR; TCRdb lists only in-frame clones, some missing. The table lists 90,000 to 100,000 clones, less than 85% of them singletons. The chain employs TRBV20-1 and TRBJ2-6, with D possibly being TRBD1 or TRBD2 (5 bases each). The clonotype originates from a man aged 70-80 years with lung cancer. Sequencing was done on a sample of PBMCs. CDR3 in DNA: TGCAGTGCTAGTGAGGGGAATGGGGCCAACGTCCTGACTTTC. It is translated as CSASEGNGANVLTF.